The table lists the clone carrying this T cell receptor (beta chain) with a count of one. This entry is derived from a study of CD8 T cells in Susac syndrome. RNA was extracted with the RNeasy kit, and a quantity of about 0.45 to 1 ug was reverse transcribed using random hexamers. By means of immunoSEQ multiplex PCR, TCR beta CDR3 spanning 54 Vbeta and 13 Jbeta underwent amplification. Via MiXCR, TCRdb re-called the immunoSEQ multiplex PCR reads, giving one row per CDR3 protein. The repertoire holds 150,000 to 200,000 distinct CDR3 sequences, 90% to 95% seen once, with roughly 0.12% in the top ten. Looked up from germline, CDR1 is LNHDA and CDR2 is SQIVND (reference sequence). The CDR3 is 17 residues long. Trimming shortened V by 3 bases and J by 2 bases, and 17 bases separated the two germline ends.

The source material was CD4+ T cells from PBMCs. This TCR was sampled from a human donor with Susac syndrome. This sequence joins TRBV19 and TRBJ1-5, with D tentatively TRBD1 (5 bases). The CDR3 DNA sequence: TGTGCCAGTAGTATGCGACCATCAGGGATGGGCAATCAGCCCCAGCATTTT. Its protein product is CASSMRPSGMGNQPQHF.